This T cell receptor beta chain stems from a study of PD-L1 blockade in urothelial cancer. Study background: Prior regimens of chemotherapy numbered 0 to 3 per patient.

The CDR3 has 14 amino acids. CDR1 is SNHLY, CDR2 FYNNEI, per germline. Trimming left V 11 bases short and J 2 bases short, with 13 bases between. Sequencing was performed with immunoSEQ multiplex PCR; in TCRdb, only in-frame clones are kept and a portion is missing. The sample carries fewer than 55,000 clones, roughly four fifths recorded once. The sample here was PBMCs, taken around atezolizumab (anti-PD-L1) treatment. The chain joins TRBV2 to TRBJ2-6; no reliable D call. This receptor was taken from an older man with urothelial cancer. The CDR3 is CAARPSTGANVLTF. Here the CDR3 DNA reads TGTGCCGCCAGGCCCTCCACTGGGGCCAACGTCCTGACTTTC.